The rows below give T cell receptor beta chains drawn from one sample of a study of vaccination and CD4 T cells after COVID-19. Using its own MiXCR run on the PCR reads, TCRdb lists one record per CDR3 protein. The sample holds 8,000 to 9,500 distinct CDR3 sequences, roughly three fifths seen once. These receptors have no known antigen. The specimen sequenced was CD4+ T cells from blood, cultured in vitro. Source of these receptors: a human donor who had recovered from COVID-19. Each CDR3 is given with its conserved first and last residue. The order of the fields is clone size, J gene, V gene, D gene, CDR3 protein, CDR3 DNA. D genes are given only for firm matches. For some rows the clone size is stated as once, few or many, or as a class when expanded; others skip it.

.,TRBJ1-5,TRBV20-1,.,CSARVGIGGNQPQHF,TGCAGTGCTAGAGTGGGCATAGGCGGCAATCAGCCCCAGCATTTT
large,TRBJ2-6,TRBV6-1,.,CASSEMGSGANVLTF,TGTGCCAGCAGTGAGATGGGCTCTGGGGCCAACGTCCTGACTTTC
few,TRBJ1-2,TRBV19,.,CASSTTGTTTYGYTF,TGTGCCAGTAGTACTACCGGGACAACTACTTATGGCTACACCTTC
.,TRBJ2-3,TRBV20-1,TRBD2,CSARGSYTSDGGVWADTQYF,TGCAGTGCTAGAGGTTCTTATACTAGCGATGGTGGAGTTTGGGCAGATACGCAGTATTTT
.,TRBJ1-1,TRBV10-3,.,CAISPGEGRAEAFF,TGTGCCATCAGCCCGGGGGAGGGGCGGGCTGAAGCTTTCTTT
few,TRBJ2-7,TRBV7-2,.,CASSLEYDRYF,TGTGCCAGCAGCTTAGAATACGACAGATACTTC
.,TRBJ2-1,TRBV24-1,TRBD1,CATSDPGTGEGEQFF,TGTGCCACCAGTGACCCAGGGACAGGGGAAGGTGAGCAGTTCTTC
few,TRBJ2-3,TRBV15,.,CATSRDKSRRDTQYF,TGTGCCACCAGCAGAGATAAAAGTCGGAGAGATACGCAGTATTTT
.,TRBJ1-1,TRBV6-2/TRBV6-3,.,CASSQPTRNTEAFF,TGTGCCAGCAGTCAACCCACAAGGAACACTGAAGCTTTCTTT
.,TRBJ1-5,TRBV28,.,CASSFLSGLYQPQHF,TGTGCCAGCAGTTTCCTCTCAGGGTTGTATCAGCCCCAGCATTTT
.,TRBJ2-7,TRBV28,TRBD1,CASSSRQGNPTYEQYF,TGTGCCAGCAGTTCGCGACAGGGAAACCCTACCTACGAGCAGTACTTC
few,TRBJ1-1,TRBV7-2,.,CASGRGAEAFF,TGTGCCAGCGGGCGGGGGGCTGAAGCTTTCTTT
.,TRBJ1-4,TRBV23-1,.,CASSHPGGTVREKLFF,TGCGCCAGCAGTCACCCGGGGGGGACCGTACGGGAAAAACTGTTTTTT
.,TRBJ1-1,TRBV5-1,.,CASSLLSTDTEAFF,TGCGCCAGCAGCTTGCTGTCTACAGACACTGAAGCTTTCTTT
.,TRBJ2-7,TRBV11-1,TRBD1,CASSSTGTGEDEQYF,TGTGCCAGCAGCTCTACCGGGACAGGGGAAGACGAGCAGTACTTC
.,TRBJ1-5,TRBV6-1,TRBD1,CASGSERQGLNQPQHF,TGTGCCAGCGGGTCCGAACGACAGGGACTAAATCAGCCCCAGCATTTT
.,TRBJ2-7,TRBV5-4,.,CASSYSALSYEQYF,TGTGCCAGCAGTTATAGCGCCCTGTCCTACGAGCAGTACTTC
few,TRBJ2-3,TRBV30,.,CAWSGATDTQYF,TGTGCCTGGAGCGGCGCCACAGATACGCAGTATTTT
few,TRBJ1-2,TRBV20-1,TRBD1,CSASYPPKPETGMNTDGYTF,TGCAGTGCTAGTTACCCCCCGAAGCCAGAGACAGGGATGAATACGGACGGCTACACCTTC
.,TRBJ2-3,TRBV28,TRBD2,CASKPHQGSGSFGTSTDTQYF,TGTGCCAGCAAACCCCACCAGGGTAGCGGGAGTTTTGGGACGAGCACAGATACGCAGTATTTT
.,TRBJ1-1,TRBV7-2,.,CASSLGAMNTEAFF,TGTGCCAGCAGCTTAGGGGCTATGAACACTGAAGCTTTCTTT
.,TRBJ2-3,TRBV20-1,TRBD2,CSARLAGTDTQYF,TGCAGTGCCCGGCTAGCGGGCACAGATACGCAGTATTTT
once,TRBJ1-1,TRBV6-4,.,CASSDRRGWTFF,TGTGCCAGCAGTGACAGGAGGGGTTGGACTTTCTTT
.,TRBJ1-1,TRBV7-2,.,CASSLVGVVGTEAFF,TGTGCCAGCAGCTTAGTCGGGGTTGTGGGCACTGAAGCTTTCTTT
.,TRBJ2-6,TRBV7-2,.,CASSLARGFPGANVLTF,TGTGCCAGCAGCTTAGCGCGGGGTTTCCCTGGGGCCAACGTCCTGACTTTC